A single sample gave rise to the 21 T cell receptor beta chains below, sequenced in a study of post-analysis software for immune sequencing data. Overall study findings and caveats: Patients had higher frequencies than controls of roughly 5 TRBV segments, including TRBV5-6, TRBV5-1 and TRBV20-1.

Tagging with unique molecular identifiers was a feature of the TCR beta cDNA libraries. TCRdb called the PCR reads again in MiXCR, with one record for every CDR3 protein. Found here are under 650,000 distinct CDR3 sequences, 44% of them singletons; the top ten hold roughly 1.8%. For these TCRs, the target antigens are not known. The specimen sequenced was blood. The receptors here all came from a girl aged 10 to 17 with multiple sclerosis.

The V gene is TRBV5-1, the J gene TRBJ2-1; the D gene is possibly TRBD2 (7 bases). V lost 4 bases, J lost 5 bases, and 22 bases lay in between. Germline lookup yields CDR1 SGHRS and CDR2 YFSETQ. CDR3 size: 17 residues. The CDR3 coding sequence is TGCGCCAGCAGCCTGATTGGTGGGGGGGCTGTCCACAATGAGCAGTTCTTC. Amino acid sequence: CASSLIGGGAVHNEQFF.

This clonotype was seen a handful of times. The chain joins TRBV4-2 to TRBJ2-5; tentatively, D is TRBD1 (7 bases). The CDR3 runs to 15 residues. V was shortened by 5 bases and J by 5 bases, with 18 bases between the two germline ends. Germline V gene sequence: CDR1 LGHNA, CDR2 YNFKEQ. CDR3 bases: TGTGCCAGCAGCGAAGGGACAGCCGGGAGTGAGACCCAGTACTTC. Translated: CASSEGTAGSETQYF.

This clonotype was seen a handful of times. V gene TRBV5-1 combines with J gene TRBJ2-3, with 10 nucleotides matching TRBD2. CDR1 SGHRS and CDR2 YFSETQ come from the germline V gene. Trimming cost V 0 bases and J 1 base; bases outside gene matches: 2. This CDR3 is built from 16 residues. CDR3 amino acids: CASSLGSGGRTDTQYF. The CDR3 DNA is TGCGCCAGCAGCTTGGGTAGCGGGGGGCGCACAGATACGCAGTATTTT.

CDR3: CASSHRLRVGDEQFF. The CDR3 DNA reads as TGTGCCAGCAGCCACCGACTCCGGGTAGGGGATGAGCAGTTCTTC. This rearrangement joins TRBV7-2 to TRBJ2-1, with a weak D call TRBD1 (5 bases). Germline CDR1 SGHTA, CDR2 FQGNSA. V was clipped by 5 bases and J by 8 bases, with 19 bases between them. CDR3 size: 15 residues.

This clonotype was seen more than once but under ten times. The gene calls are TRBV7-2 and TRBJ2-3, with 7 bases fitting TRBD2. CDR3 size: 16 residues. Trimming removed 1 base from V and 0 bases from J; junction bases left unmatched: 4. Germline V lookup: CDR1 SGHTA, CDR2 FQGNSA. CDR3 nucleotides: TGTGCCAGCAGCTTAGTCGCGGGGGATAGCACAGATACGCAGTATTTT. This codes for CASSLVAGDSTDTQYF.

The chain recombines TRBV29-1 with TRBJ2-1; 9 bases agree with TRBD2. With V trimmed by 7 bases and J by 7 bases, 11 bases remained unmatched. Germline CDR1 reads SQVTM; CDR2 reads ANQGSEA. This CDR3 has 14 residues. This CDR3 reads CSATTSGGANEQFF. CDR3 sequence (DNA): TGCAGCGCTACGACTAGCGGAGGGGCAAATGAGCAGTTCTTC.

This clonotype was seen more than once but under ten times. The chain is built from TRBV29-1 and TRBJ2-3; D is unclear. From germline, CDR1 is SQVTM and CDR2 ANQGSEA. This CDR3 has 10 amino acids. Trimming removed 7 bases from V and 12 bases from J, with 14 bases in between. DNA of the CDR3: TGCAGCGCGGCCAAGGAGACCCAGTATTTT. It yields the protein CSAAKETQYF.

The chain carries TRBV10-3 and TRBJ2-7; 9 positions agree with TRBD1. The CDR3 spans 16 residues. Germline CDR1 reads ENHRY; CDR2 reads SYGVKD. V dropped 0 bases and J dropped 4; count of bases not matched to a gene: 7. The CDR3 DNA reads TGTGCCATCAGTGAGTCGGGCGGGACAGGGACTTACGAGCAGTACTTC. Its protein is CAISESGGTGTYEQYF.

There are a few counts of this clonotype. This chain uses TRBV5-1 with TRBJ2-1; 11 positions match TRBD2. The CDR3 length is 12 residues. J was trimmed by 7 bases and V by 8 bases; bases with no gene match: 2. CDR1 is SGHRS and CDR2 is YFSETQ in the germline V gene. CDR3 nucleotides: TGCGCCAGTGGGACTAGCGGAAATGAGCAGTTCTTC. Amino acids: CASGTSGNEQFF. The full variable domain, its missing parts supplied by reference TRBV5-1 and TRBJ2-1, is KAGVTQTPRYLIKTRGQQVTLSCSPISGHRSVSWYQQTPGQGLQFLFEYFSETQRNKGNFPGRFSGRQFSNSRSEMNVSTLELGDSALYLCASGTSGNEQFFGPGTRLTVL.

This chain connects TRBV20-1 to TRBJ1-2; 8 nucleotides match TRBD1. Per the germline V gene, CDR1 is DFQATT and CDR2 is SNEGSKA (reference sequence). The CDR3 totals 13 residues. Trimming cost V 1 base and J 8 bases; bases outside gene matches: 6. CDR3 DNA sequence: TGCAGTGCTAGAGGCGACAGGGGTTTCGGCTACACCTTC. Translation gives CSARGDRGFGYTF.

The rearrangement uses TRBV20-1 and TRBJ2-5; 9 bases fit TRBD2. The V and J ends lost 3 bases and 2 bases, in that order; junction bases with no gene match: 10. Per germline, CDR1 DFQATT and CDR2 SNEGSKA (reference sequence). The CDR3 is 16 residues long. CDR3 region: CSASGSGGGVQETQYF. The CDR3 coding sequence is TGCAGTGCTAGTGGTTCGGGCGGGGGGGTTCAAGAGACCCAGTACTTC.

This clonotype came up a few times. This rearrangement joins TRBV5-1 to TRBJ2-7, with 11 bases lining up with TRBD1. Germline CDR1 reads SGHRS; CDR2 reads YFSETQ. CDR3 size: 17 residues. The V and J ends lost 4 bases and 0 bases, in that order; junction bases with no gene match: 9. The CDR3 is CASSRQDRGPRSYEQYF. The CDR3 DNA reads as TGCGCCAGCAGCCGTCAGGACAGGGGGCCCCGCTCCTACGAGCAGTACTTC.

The V gene is TRBV2, the J gene TRBJ2-5; possible D gene TRBD2, 6 bases. The CDR3 is 14 amino acids. Trimming pared 4 bases from V and 2 bases from J, leaving 11 bases between. Germline V gives CDR1 SNHLY, CDR2 FYNNEI. CDR3 residues: CASSGLGNQETQYF. The CDR3 region has the DNA TGTGCCAGCAGTGGACTAGGGAATCAAGAGACCCAGTACTTC.

This clonotype showed up just a few times. V gene TRBV4-1 combines with J gene TRBJ2-5; D call uncertain. Germline values: CDR1 MGHRA, CDR2 YSYEKL. This CDR3 spans 14 amino acids. The ends were cut back, 0 bases at V and 4 bases at J, with 9 bases in the middle. CDR3 protein: CASSQDRFRETQYF. The DNA for the CDR3 is TGCGCCAGCAGCCAAGATCGGTTTCGAGAGACCCAGTACTTC.

The gene calls are TRBV6-2 or TRBV6-3 and TRBJ2-5; D might be TRBD1 (6 bases). V lost 3 bases, J lost 9 bases, and 17 bases lay in between. The CDR3 covers 14 residues. CDR1 is MNHEY, CDR2 SVGEGT, per germline. Written as DNA, the CDR3 is TGTGCCAGCAGTTATACCAGTAAAGGGGGAGCCCAGTACTTC. Its protein product is CASSYTSKGGAQYF.

The rearrangement uses TRBV7-2 and TRBJ1-2, with a possible D match to TRBD1 (6 bases). In germline, CDR1 is SGHTA, CDR2 FQGNSA. V was shortened by 5 bases and J by 6 bases, with 22 bases between the two germline ends. The CDR3 loop spans 16 amino acids. This CDR3 is CASSHWVTGGTHGYTF. The CDR3 nucleotides read TGTGCCAGCAGCCATTGGGTTACGGGGGGCACACATGGCTACACCTTC.

In this sample, this clonotype turned up once. This chain joins TRBV11-2 and TRBJ2-1; D ambiguous. Trimming stripped 1 base from V and 2 bases from J, with 12 bases between. The germline gives CDR1 SGHAT, CDR2 FQNNGV. The CDR3 is 16 residues long. The CDR3 coding sequence is TGTGCCAGCAGCTTAGTGGCCCTCGCACCCTACAATGAGCAGTTCTTC. Translating gives CASSLVALAPYNEQFF.

V is TRBV12-3 or TRBV12-4 and J is TRBJ2-1, with D perhaps matching TRBD1 (6 bases). The V and J ends lost 11 bases and 4 bases respectively, with 18 bases between them. This CDR3 has 14 residues. The CDR3 region is CAHLWGTQYNEQFF. CDR3 DNA sequence: TGTGCCCACTTGTGGGGGACACAATACAATGAGCAGTTCTTC.

This clonotype was counted once. The chain joins TRBV12-3 or TRBV12-4 to TRBJ2-1; 7 bases match TRBD1. The V gene end was trimmed by 6 bases and the J gene end by 5 bases; junction bases not matched to a gene: 10. The CDR3 has 15 amino acids. The CDR3 sequence: CASSPGRGRHNEQFF. In DNA form, the CDR3 reads TGTGCCAGCAGCCCAGGTAGGGGGCGCCACAATGAGCAGTTCTTC.

Worth noting for this clonotype: One end of the junction fails to match germline, which may point to a read error. The chain couples TRBV7-7 to TRBJ2-5; D may match TRBD1 or TRBD2 (6 bases each). The germline CDR1 and CDR2 sequences are SSHAT and FNYEAQ (reference sequence). The CDR3 sequence is 14 residues long. Here the CDR3 reads CASSVGGSSHEQYF. In DNA, the CDR3 is TGTGCTAGCAGCGTAGGGGGGAGTAGCCATGAGCAGTACTTC.

The genes are TRBV25-1 and TRBJ2-7; D not certain. Germline-derived CDR1 and CDR2 are MGHDK and SYGVNS. This CDR3 region has 13 residues. Trimming stripped 4 bases from V and 3 bases from J, with 10 bases between. The CDR3 loop is CASSGRKSYEQYF. For the CDR3, the DNA is TGTGCCAGCAGTGGACGTAAGAGCTACGAGCAGTACTTC.